The source of this T cell receptor beta chain is a study of OX40 agonist ivuxolimab in advanced cancers. Individuals having autoimmune disease history or systemic immunosuppression were not enrolled. The CDR3 spans 13 residues. With 4 bases removed from V and 2 bases from J, the gap between germline ends came to 8 bases. Germline V lookup: CDR1 SGHAT, CDR2 FQDESV (reference sequence). Assay used: immunoSEQ multiplex PCR; TCRdb lists only in-frame clones, some missing. Altogether around 79,000 clones are present, around 86% being singletons, with the ten largest covering 0.6% to 0.8%. Notes on the study in general: Antigen specificity remained undetermined for the expanded peripheral T cells. More expanded clones were found, on average, in CD8+ than in CD4+ T cells.

Turning to this clone: Antigen unknown.

The rearrangement links TRBV11-1 to TRBJ1-1; D is unclear. Sequenced material: CD4+ or CD8+ T cells sorted from blood, taken in a trial of the OX40 agonist ivuxolimab. The source is an adult with an advanced solid tumor such as melanoma, head and neck, liver or kidney cancer. The CDR3 nucleotides are TGTGCCAGCAGCTCGCGCCTAAACACTGAAGCTTTCTTT. This encodes CASSSRLNTEAFF.